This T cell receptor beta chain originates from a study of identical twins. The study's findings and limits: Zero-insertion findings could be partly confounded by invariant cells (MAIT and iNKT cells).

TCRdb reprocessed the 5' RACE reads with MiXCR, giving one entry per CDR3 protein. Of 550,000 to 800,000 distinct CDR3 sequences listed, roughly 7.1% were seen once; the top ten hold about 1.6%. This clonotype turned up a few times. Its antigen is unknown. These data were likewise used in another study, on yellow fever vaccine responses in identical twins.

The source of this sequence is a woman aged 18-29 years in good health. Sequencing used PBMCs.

CDR3 sequence reads: CASSEGMWYEQFF. CDR3 nucleotide sequence: TGTGCCAGCAGTGAAGGGATGTGGTATGAGCAGTTCTTC. This chain uses TRBV6-1 with TRBJ2-1; the D is unclear. Germline V lookup: CDR1 MNHNS, CDR2 SASEGT. The ends were cut back, 1 base at V and 8 bases at J, with 9 bases in the middle. The CDR3 spans 13 residues.